The 15 T cell receptor beta chains listed next were all sequenced from one sample in a study of blood T cell repertoires in COVID-19. Using immunoSEQ multiplex PCR, the repertoire was profiled, and TCRdb retains in-frame clones only, with some absent. This repertoire shows approximately 56,000 clones, roughly 91% found once; its top ten account for approximately 10%. Source material: peripheral blood. These receptors all come from a man at least 80 years old with active or convalescent COVID-19.

The chain employs TRBV7-8 and TRBJ2-3; 12 bases are shared with TRBD2. V was pared by 5 bases and J by 1 base, with 4 bases of the junction left unmatched. The CDR3 sequence is 16 residues long. Germline lookup yields CDR1 SGHVS and CDR2 FQNEAQ. The CDR3 region has the DNA TGTGCCAGCAGCGGACGACTAGCGGGAGGCACAGATACGCAGTATTTT. Protein sequence: CASSGRLAGGTDTQYF.

This chain joins TRBV7-3 and TRBJ1-5, with D unclear. This CDR3 is 12 amino acids long. Germline CDR1 and CDR2: SGHTA and FQGTGA. V was pared by 8 bases and J by 2 bases, with 7 bases between. This chain's CDR3 is CASGQGNQPQHF. CDR3 in DNA: TGTGCCAGCGGCCAGGGCAATCAGCCCCAGCATTTT.

V usage is TRBV7-3 and J usage is TRBJ2-3, with TRBD2 as a possible D gene (6 bases). V dropped 5 bases and J dropped 2 bases, with 17 bases sitting between them. Per germline, CDR1 SGHTA and CDR2 FQGTGA. The CDR3 consists of 16 residues. CDR3 residues: CASSPNRRGYTDTQYF. The CDR3 coding sequence is TGTGCCAGCAGCCCAAATCGCCGGGGGTACACAGATACGCAGTATTTT.

The chain uses TRBV19 and TRBJ1-2, with D possibly TRBD1 on 5 matching bases. CDR3 length equals 13 residues. The germline gives CDR1 LNHDA, CDR2 SQIVND (reference sequence). Trimming removed 3 bases from V and 4 bases from J, with 9 bases in between. CDR3 coding DNA: TGTGCCAGTAGTATGGGCAGGGCCTATGGCTACACCTTC. Encoded protein: CASSMGRAYGYTF. The full variable domain, its missing parts supplied by reference TRBV19 and TRBJ1-2, is DGGITQSPKYLFRKEGQNVTLSCEQNLNHDAMYWYRQDPGQGLRLIYYSQIVNDFQKGDIAEGYSVSREKKESFPLTVTSAQKNPTAFYLCASSMGRAYGYTFGSGTRLTVV.

The J gene is TRBJ2-7, the V gene TRBV7-2; D might be TRBD2 (6 bases). The CDR3 runs 14 residues. Trimming cost V 0 bases and J 0 bases, with 6 bases left between them. Germline V gene data show CDR1 as SGHTA and CDR2 as FQGNSA. The CDR3 DNA sequence: TGTGCCAGCAGCTTAGCGGGAGGCTCCTACGAGCAGTACTTC. Translation: CASSLAGGSYEQYF.

The V gene is TRBV18, the J gene TRBJ2-6; the D is unclear. CDR1 is KGHSH and CDR2 is LQKENI in the germline V gene. Trimming pared 2 bases from V and 0 bases from J, leaving 8 bases between. This CDR3 comprises 16 residues. The CDR3 spells CASSPISPSGANVLTF. CDR3 nucleotides: TGTGCCAGCTCACCAATAAGCCCCTCTGGGGCCAACGTCCTGACTTTC.

This clone has just one count. The gene calls are TRBV5-1 and TRBJ2-5; perhaps TRBD2 as D (5 bases). CDR1 and CDR2 from the germline V gene are SGHRS and YFSETQ. The germline V and J ends were trimmed by 6 bases and 2 bases, with 20 bases remaining between them. This CDR3 is 16 amino acids long. CDR3 nucleotides: TGCGCCAGCACCCGATCTAACTCCGGGGTACAAGAGACCCAGTACTTC. As protein: CASTRSNSGVQETQYF. Complete variable domain (other parts from reference TRBV5-1 and TRBJ2-5): KAGVTQTPRYLIKTRGQQVTLSCSPISGHRSVSWYQQTPGQGLQFLFEYFSETQRNKGNFPGRFSGRQFSNSRSEMNVSTLELGDSALYLCASTRSNSGVQETQYFGPGTRLLVL.

V usage is TRBV5-1 and J usage is TRBJ2-7, with 8 nucleotides matching TRBD1. The junction had 7 bases not matched to a gene; V was cut back by 4 bases and J by 4 bases. The CDR3 is 14 residues long. Germline CDR1 and CDR2: SGHRS and YFSETQ. CDR3 sequence: CASSTDRGVYEQYF. The CDR3 DNA reads as TGCGCCAGCAGCACCGACAGGGGTGTATACGAGCAGTACTTC.

This sequence joins TRBV5-4 and TRBJ1-1, with TRBD1 matching over 7 bases. V dropped 4 bases and J dropped 8; count of bases not matched to a gene: 14. Germline V gene lookup returns CDR1 SGHNT and CDR2 YYREEE (reference sequence). The CDR3 runs to 15 residues. CDR3 DNA sequence: TGTGCCAGCAGCCCCCCGGCCAGGGGGGATGGGGAAGCTTTCTTT. Amino acids: CASSPPARGDGEAFF.

The chain has TRBV7-2 and TRBJ1-2; D perhaps matches TRBD1 (6 bases). Germline V CDR1 and CDR2: SGHTA, FQGNSA. The CDR3 contains 16 residues. The V gene lost 0 bases and the J gene lost 4 bases, with 15 bases spanning the gap. The CDR3 here is CASSLAVQGLGYGYTF. As DNA, the CDR3 is TGTGCCAGCAGCTTAGCGGTACAGGGCCTAGGCTATGGCTACACCTTC. The variable domain in full, completed from reference TRBV7-2 and TRBJ1-2, reads GAGVSQSPSNKVTEKGKDVELRCDPISGHTALYWYRQSLGQGLEFLIYFQGNSAPDKSGLPSDRFSAERTGGSVSTLTIQRTQQEDSAVYLCASSLAVQGLGYGYTFGSGTRLTVV.

The table lists this clone with a count of one. This chain uses TRBV27 with TRBJ2-5; 12 positions match TRBD2. V was pared by 6 bases and J by 3 bases, with 8 bases of the junction left unmatched. Germline V lookup: CDR1 MNHEY, CDR2 SMNVEV (reference sequence). The CDR3 runs 16 residues. The CDR3 DNA is TGTGCCAGCAGCCGCGGGACTAGCGGGTTCGAAGAGACCCAGTACTTC. The encoded protein is CASSRGTSGFEETQYF.

The chain couples TRBV7-6 to TRBJ2-5; D is uncertain. Trimming removed 3 bases from V and 2 bases from J, with 7 bases in between. This CDR3 is built from 13 residues. CDR1 is SGHVS and CDR2 is FNYEAQ in the germline V gene. Here the CDR3 reads CASSLGRQETQYF. CDR3 coding DNA: TGTGCCAGCAGCTTGGGCCGACAAGAGACCCAGTACTTC.

The chain joins TRBV7-2 to TRBJ2-7; perhaps TRBD1 as D (5 bases). The CDR3 spans 14 residues. The ends were cut back, 3 bases at V and 2 bases at J, with 11 bases in the middle. Germline CDR1 is SGHTA and CDR2 is FQGNSA. CDR3 amino acids: CASSFGQGTYEQYF. The CDR3 nucleotides read TGTGCCAGCAGCTTTGGTCAGGGAACCTACGAGCAGTACTTC.

The chain combines TRBV5-1 with TRBJ2-7; TRBD2 might be the D (5 bases). The CDR3 has 14 amino acids. The V end lost 3 bases, the J end lost 0 bases, and 10 bases lay between the germline ends. Germline assignment: CDR1 SGHRS and CDR2 YFSETQ. In DNA form, the CDR3 reads TGCGCCAGCAGCTGGGAGACGGGCTCCTACGAGCAGTACTTC. Translation: CASSWETGSYEQYF.

The CDR3 DNA sequence: TGTGCCAGCAGCGTAGGGGGACAGGGAAATGGCTACACCTTC. Its protein product is CASSVGGQGNGYTF. The J gene is TRBJ1-2, the V gene TRBV9, with TRBD1 matching 9 bases. Trimming took 0 bases from V and 6 from J; bases not matched to a gene: 3. The germline gives CDR1 SGDLS, CDR2 YYNGEE. There are 14 residues in the CDR3.